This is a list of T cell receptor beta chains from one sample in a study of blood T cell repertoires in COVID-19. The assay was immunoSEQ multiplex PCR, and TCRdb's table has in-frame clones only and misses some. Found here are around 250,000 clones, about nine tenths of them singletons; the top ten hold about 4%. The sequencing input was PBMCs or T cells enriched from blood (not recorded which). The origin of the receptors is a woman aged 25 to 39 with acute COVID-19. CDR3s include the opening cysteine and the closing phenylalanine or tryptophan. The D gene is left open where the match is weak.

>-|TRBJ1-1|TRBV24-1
CAIPLPTVLNTEAFF
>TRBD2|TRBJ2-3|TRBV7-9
CASSLGLADTDTQYF
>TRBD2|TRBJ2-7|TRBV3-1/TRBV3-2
CASSQTSGSFYEQYF
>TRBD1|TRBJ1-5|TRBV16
CASSPQTGQGASNQPQHF
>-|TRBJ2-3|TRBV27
CASSFLAEGPDTQYF
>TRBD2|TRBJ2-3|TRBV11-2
CASSRPLAGDIHINSSTDTQYF
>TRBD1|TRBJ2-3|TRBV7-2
CASSVDRGSDTQYF
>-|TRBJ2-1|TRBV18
CASSPVRQSYNEQFF
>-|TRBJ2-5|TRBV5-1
CASSLDPGEGETQYF
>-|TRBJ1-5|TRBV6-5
CASRDPTGPNQPQHF
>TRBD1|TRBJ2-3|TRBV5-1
CASSLLDRGTDTQYF
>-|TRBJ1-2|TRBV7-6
CASSADVGASLYGYTF
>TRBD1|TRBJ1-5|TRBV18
CASSPAGTGGINQPQHF
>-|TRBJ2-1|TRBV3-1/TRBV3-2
CASSQGEEGYNEQFF
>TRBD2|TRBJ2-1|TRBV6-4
CASSPIAGGEINEQFF
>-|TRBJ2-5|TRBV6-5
CASRAGAETQYF